The 32 T cell receptor beta chains in this list originate from one sample, sequenced in a study of blood T cell repertoires in COVID-19. Sequenced by immunoSEQ multiplex PCR; TCRdb stores in-frame clones only, minus some. The data show about 170,000 clones, approximately 85% seen once. Sequencing was done on a sample of peripheral blood. These receptors came from an elderly man with COVID-19, enrolled during active disease.

V usage is TRBV2 and J usage is TRBJ2-5, with 9 bases aligning to TRBD2. With 2 bases clipped from V and 5 bases from J, the junction kept 9 bases outside the gene matches. The CDR3 has 16 amino acids. Germline V CDR1 and CDR2: SNHLY, FYNNEI. CDR3 protein: CASSERPIAGVETQYF. The CDR3 bases are TGTGCCAGCAGTGAAAGGCCGATAGCGGGGGTGGAGACCCAGTACTTC.

The V gene is TRBV2, the J gene TRBJ2-1; 9 bases line up with TRBD2. The CDR3 extends over 18 amino acids. V shed 1 base and J 0 bases; nucleotides not matched to a gene: 7. Germline lookup yields CDR1 SNHLY and CDR2 FYNNEI. CDR3 sequence: CASSEGAGGPSSYNEQFF. The CDR3 DNA is TGTGCCAGCAGTGAAGGAGCGGGGGGTCCTAGCTCCTACAATGAGCAGTTCTTC.

This chain links TRBV5-1 with TRBJ1-1; possible D gene TRBD1, 6 bases. Trimming removed 3 bases from V and 4 bases from J, with 13 bases in between. Germline V gene data show CDR1 as SGHRS and CDR2 as YFSETQ. This CDR3 has 14 residues. The CDR3 here is CASSSGVGRTEAFF. Written as DNA, the CDR3 is TGCGCCAGCAGCTCAGGGGTCGGCCGCACTGAAGCTTTCTTT. The entire variable domain, with the rest obtained from reference TRBV5-1 and TRBJ1-1, is as follows: KAGVTQTPRYLIKTRGQQVTLSCSPISGHRSVSWYQQTPGQGLQFLFEYFSETQRNKGNFPGRFSGRQFSNSRSEMNVSTLELGDSALYLCASSSGVGRTEAFFGQGTRLTVV.

This chain connects TRBV9 to TRBJ1-1; 10 bases fit TRBD1. V shed 0 bases and J 5 bases; nucleotides not matched to a gene: 1. The length of the CDR3 is 14 residues. CDR1 and CDR2 from the germline V gene are SGDLS and YYNGEE. CDR3 in DNA: TGTGCCAGCAGCGTAGCGGGACAGGGGACTGAAGCTTTCTTT. Translation: CASSVAGQGTEAFF.

The chain uses TRBV5-4 and TRBJ1-3; D is unresolved. Germline CDR1 reads SGHNT; CDR2 reads YYREEE (reference sequence). Deletions cut 4 bases from V and 1 base from J, with 9 bases between. The CDR3 contains 14 residues. The CDR3 spells CASSPPGSGNTIYF. The DNA of the CDR3 is TGTGCCAGCAGCCCCCCGGGATCTGGAAACACCATATATTTT.

The chain is built from TRBV12-5 and TRBJ1-4; 10 bases align to TRBD1. In germline, CDR1 is LGHNT, CDR2 FRNRAP. The CDR3 has 15 amino acids. The V and J ends lost 6 bases and 8 bases, in that order; junction bases with no gene match: 9. Here the CDR3 DNA reads TGTGCTAGTGGCGCCGGACAGGGGGTTGGGGAAAAACTGTTTTTT. It specifies CASGAGQGVGEKLFF. The full variable domain, with the rest looked up from reference TRBV12-5 and TRBJ1-4, is DARVTQTPRHKVTEMGQEVTMRCQPILGHNTVFWYRQTMMQGLELLAYFRNRAPLDDSGMPKDRFSAEMPDATLATLKIQPSEPRDSAVYFCASGAGQGVGEKLFFGSGTQLSVL.

The chain is built from TRBV3-1 (or the pseudogene TRBV3-2) and TRBJ2-2, with D possibly matching TRBD1 (6 bases). Trimming took off 7 bases at V and 1 base at J, with 13 bases between the two ends. From germline, CDR1 is LGHDT and CDR2 YNNKEL (reference sequence). The CDR3 contains 15 residues. CDR3 in DNA: TGTGCCAGCACCAAAAGGGGACAGAACACCGGGGAGCTGTTTTTT. Amino acids: CASTKRGQNTGELFF.

This chain joins TRBV4-2 and TRBJ1-5; 9 nucleotides match TRBD1. This CDR3 region has 17 residues. In germline, CDR1 is LGHNA, CDR2 YNFKEQ. V shed 1 base, J shed 0 bases, and the junction held 4 bases outside the gene matches. The CDR3 reads CASSQGQGDYSNQPQHF. For the CDR3, the DNA is TGTGCCAGCAGCCAAGGACAGGGGGATTATAGCAATCAGCCCCAGCATTTT.

This clone was detected once. The J gene is TRBJ2-1, the V gene TRBV19; D is possibly TRBD2 (5 bases). The germline V gene encodes CDR1 LNHDA and CDR2 SQIVND (reference sequence). The CDR3 totals 14 residues. V lost 8 bases and J 3 bases, leaving 14 bases between the germline ends. In nucleotides, the CDR3 is TGTGCCAGTGGAAAACTAGAACTCTACAATGAGCAGTTCTTC. Its protein is CASGKLELYNEQFF. The variable domain in full, completed from reference TRBV19 and TRBJ2-1, reads DGGITQSPKYLFRKEGQNVTLSCEQNLNHDAMYWYRQDPGQGLRLIYYSQIVNDFQKGDIAEGYSVSREKKESFPLTVTSAQKNPTAFYLCASGKLELYNEQFFGPGTRLTVL.

J is TRBJ1-2 and V is TRBV6-5; TRBD1 agrees at 7 bases. V was clipped by 6 bases and J by 4 bases; unmatched bases: 5. In germline, CDR1 is MNHEY, CDR2 SVGAGI. This CDR3 is 13 amino acids long. In DNA form, the CDR3 reads TGTGCCAGCAGCAGGGACAGTTTCTATGGCTACACCTTC. Amino acids: CASSRDSFYGYTF.

The chain employs TRBV11-1 and TRBJ2-7; TRBD1 might be the D (7 bases). The CDR3 length is 15 residues. CDR1 and CDR2 from the germline V gene are SGHAT and FQDESV (reference sequence). Between the trimmed V and J ends, which lost 2 bases and 0 bases, there was a span of 11 bases. CDR3 sequence (DNA): TGTGCCAGCAGCTTAAGGCAGGGGGGCTCCTACGAGCAGTACTTC. Protein sequence: CASSLRQGGSYEQYF.

V usage is TRBV6-5 and J usage is TRBJ1-2, with D uncertain. Germline CDR1 and CDR2: MNHEY and SVGAGI. Trimming removed 6 bases at V and 4 bases at J, with 15 bases between. The CDR3 sequence is 14 residues long. The chain's CDR3 is CASSRPRAAYGYTF. The DNA for the CDR3 is TGTGCCAGCAGCAGGCCGAGGGCGGCCTATGGCTACACCTTC.

This sequence joins TRBV6-5 and TRBJ1-2, with 9 nucleotides matching TRBD1. Germline V gene data show CDR1 as MNHEY and CDR2 as SVGAGI. The CDR3 loop spans 15 amino acids. Trimming cost V 2 bases and J 8 bases; bases outside gene matches: 9. As DNA, the CDR3 is TGTGCCAGCAGTTACCCGGACAGGGGAGGAGAGGGCTACACCTTC. The encoded protein is CASSYPDRGGEGYTF.

This chain links TRBV3-1 (or the pseudogene TRBV3-2) with TRBJ2-2; D perhaps matches TRBD2 (5 bases). Germline V gene data show CDR1 as LGHDT and CDR2 as YNNKEL (reference sequence). This CDR3 has 14 amino acids. V was pared by 4 bases and J by 6 bases, with 12 bases between. The CDR3 sequence: CASSPPGMPGELFF. In DNA, the CDR3 is TGTGCCAGCAGCCCGCCCGGGATGCCCGGGGAGCTGTTTTTT.

The rearrangement uses TRBV7-2 and TRBJ2-1, with TRBD2 identical over 7 bases. This CDR3 is 17 amino acids long. CDR1 is SGHTA, CDR2 FQGNSA, per germline. The J segment lost 0 bases and the V segment lost 1 base, leaving 6 bases of the junction unmatched. DNA of the CDR3: TGTGCCAGCAGCTTAGGGGCTAGCGGTTTCTCCTACAATGAGCAGTTCTTC. Amino acid sequence: CASSLGASGFSYNEQFF.

The V and J genes are TRBV5-6 and TRBJ2-7; 13 positions match TRBD2. V lost 2 bases, J lost 0 bases, and 8 bases stayed unmatched. The germline gives CDR1 SGHDT, CDR2 YYEEEE. This CDR3 has 18 residues. The CDR3 nucleotides are TGTGCCAGCAGCTTTCGGACTAGCGGGGGCCGTAGCTCCTACGAGCAGTACTTC. Amino acids: CASSFRTSGGRSSYEQYF.

V is TRBV4-2 and J is TRBJ1-2, with 7 positions matching TRBD1. V dropped 3 bases and J dropped 8; count of bases not matched to a gene: 12. Germline assignment: CDR1 LGHNA and CDR2 YNFKEQ. This CDR3 contains 15 residues. CDR3 in DNA: TGTGCCAGCAGCCAGTACGACAGGGAATCTAGGGGCTACACCTTC. Residues: CASSQYDRESRGYTF.

This clone is a singleton in its sample. The chain joins TRBV5-1 to TRBJ2-7, with 9 bases lining up with TRBD2. Germline V gene lookup returns CDR1 SGHRS and CDR2 YFSETQ. Trimming cost V 0 bases and J 7 bases; bases outside gene matches: 8. There are 15 residues in the CDR3. CDR3 region: CASSLVVAAGGEQYF. The CDR3 DNA sequence: TGCGCCAGCAGCTTGGTAGTAGCCGCGGGGGGGGAGCAGTACTTC.

The chain carries TRBV9 and TRBJ2-3, with TRBD1 matching over 7 bases. V lost 3 bases and J lost 2; bases outside the gene matches: 6. The CDR3 has 15 residues. CDR1 is SGDLS and CDR2 is YYNGEE in the germline V gene. The CDR3 here is CASSAPGTVTDTQYF. DNA for the CDR3: TGTGCCAGCAGCGCACCCGGGACAGTCACAGATACGCAGTATTTT. The variable domain in full, completed from reference TRBV9 and TRBJ2-3, reads DSGVTQTPKHLITATGQRVTLRCSPRSGDLSVYWYQQSLDQGLQFLIQYYNGEERAKGNILERFSAQQFPDLHSELNLSSLELGDSALYFCASSAPGTVTDTQYFGPGTRLTVL.

The chain employs TRBV7-2 and TRBJ2-3; TRBD2 matches at 9 bases. V lost 5 bases and J lost 0; bases outside the gene matches: 9. Germline V CDR1 and CDR2: SGHTA, FQGNSA. The CDR3 is made up of 17 amino acids. CDR3 nucleotides: TGTGCCAGCAGCCCTCCCGGCGGGGGGGCTAGCACAGATACGCAGTATTTT. Translating gives CASSPPGGGASTDTQYF.

The chain carries TRBV6-5 and TRBJ1-5, with a possible D match to TRBD1 (5 bases). The germline V gene encodes CDR1 MNHEY and CDR2 SVGAGI. The CDR3 spans 14 residues. Trimming took off 6 bases at V and 0 bases at J, with 9 bases between the two ends. The CDR3 protein is CASRPGGSNQPQHF. The CDR3 bases are TGTGCCAGCAGGCCCGGGGGTAGCAATCAGCCCCAGCATTTT.

The chain couples TRBV19 to TRBJ2-7; 8 nucleotides line up with TRBD1. Germline CDR1 is LNHDA and CDR2 is SQIVND (reference sequence). The CDR3 has 13 amino acids. The ends lost 5 bases at V and 5 bases at J; junction bases unmatched: 5. The chain's CDR3 is CASSQGAEDEQYF. The CDR3 DNA is TGTGCCAGTAGTCAGGGGGCTGAGGACGAGCAGTACTTC.

This chain joins TRBV3-1 (or the pseudogene TRBV3-2) and TRBJ1-1; D uncertain. There are 14 residues in the CDR3. Trimming removed 0 bases at V and 11 bases at J, with 16 bases between. In germline, CDR1 is LGHDT, CDR2 YNNKEL (reference sequence). In DNA form, the CDR3 reads TGTGCCAGCAGCCAAGATCACTGGAGCCCGACGGCTTTCTTT. This encodes CASSQDHWSPTAFF.

V gene TRBV18 combines with J gene TRBJ2-3, with 8 bases matching TRBD2. CDR1 and CDR2 from the germline V gene are KGHSH and LQKENI. The length of the CDR3 is 16 residues. The junction had 9 bases not matched to a gene; V was cut back by 3 bases and J by 4 bases. CDR3 bases: TGTGCCAGCTCACCGCCGAGCGGGGGAGGCTCAGATACGCAGTATTTT. Residues: CASSPPSGGGSDTQYF.

In DNA form, the CDR3 reads TGTGCCAGCAGCTTGGACCCCACAGGAAGCGCCTACGAGCAGTACTTC. Encoded protein: CASSLDPTGSAYEQYF. The chain has TRBV5-5 and TRBJ2-7, with a weak D call TRBD1 (5 bases). CDR3 size: 16 residues. V lost 0 bases to trimming and J lost 2 bases, with 15 bases between them. CDR1 is SGHKS and CDR2 is YYEKEE in the germline V gene (reference sequence).

The V and J genes are TRBV2 and TRBJ1-6, with 9 bases aligning to TRBD1. This CDR3 contains 15 residues. The junction had 3 bases not matched to a gene; V was cut back by 7 bases and J by 2 bases. The germline V gene encodes CDR1 SNHLY and CDR2 FYNNEI. The CDR3 is CASTRQGAYNSPLHF. CDR3 nucleotide sequence: TGTGCCAGCACGAGACAGGGGGCCTATAATTCACCCCTCCACTTT.

The rearrangement links TRBV4-2 to TRBJ2-1; TRBD1 might be the D (7 bases). Between the trimmed V and J ends, which lost 4 bases and 7 bases, there was a span of 20 bases. The CDR3 is 16 residues long. Germline CDR1 is LGHNA and CDR2 is YNFKEQ. The chain's CDR3 is CASSPRGGGAENEQFF. The CDR3 bases are TGTGCCAGCAGCCCCCGCGGAGGGGGCGCGGAGAATGAGCAGTTCTTC.

This chain links TRBV11-2 with TRBJ1-6, with D possibly being TRBD1 (5 bases). The CDR3 covers 14 residues. The germline V and J ends were trimmed by 10 bases and 4 bases, with 14 bases remaining between them. CDR1 is SGHAT and CDR2 is FQNNGV in the germline V gene. The CDR3, as DNA: TGTGCCACCAAGACAGACCTATATAATTCACCCCTCCACTTT. Protein: CATKTDLYNSPLHF.

The count of this clone is one. The chain uses TRBV7-2 and TRBJ1-2; D not resolved. Trimming cost V 4 bases and J 8 bases, with 11 bases left between them. The CDR3 totals 12 residues. Per the germline V gene, CDR1 is SGHTA and CDR2 is FQGNSA. This CDR3 is CASSSRTGGYTF. The CDR3 DNA follows: TGTGCCAGCAGCTCTCGTACGGGGGGCTACACCTTC.

The chain has TRBV5-1 and TRBJ2-2, with D unclear. V was clipped by 3 bases and J by 4 bases, with 10 bases between them. The CDR3 loop spans 14 amino acids. Germline lookup yields CDR1 SGHRS and CDR2 YFSETQ. The CDR3: CASSSTTSTGELFF. CDR3 coding DNA: TGCGCCAGCAGCTCCACGACAAGCACCGGGGAGCTGTTTTTT.

The genes are TRBV18 and TRBJ2-2, with D maybe TRBD1 (6 bases). Germline assignment: CDR1 KGHSH and CDR2 LQKENI. This CDR3 comprises 15 residues. V was pared by 3 bases and J by 6 bases, with 14 bases between. Here the CDR3 reads CASSPYRAVAGELFF. The CDR3 DNA follows: TGTGCCAGCTCACCCTACAGGGCAGTAGCCGGGGAGCTGTTTTTT.

The genes are TRBV7-2 and TRBJ2-2; 10 nucleotides match TRBD1. This CDR3 has 17 residues. V shed 7 bases, J shed 4 bases, and the junction held 12 bases outside the gene matches. The germline V gene has CDR1 SGHTA and CDR2 FQGNSA. The CDR3 here is CASTLVAGTGVTGELFF. The DNA of the CDR3 is TGTGCCAGCACCCTCGTAGCCGGGACAGGGGTCACCGGGGAGCTGTTTTTT.